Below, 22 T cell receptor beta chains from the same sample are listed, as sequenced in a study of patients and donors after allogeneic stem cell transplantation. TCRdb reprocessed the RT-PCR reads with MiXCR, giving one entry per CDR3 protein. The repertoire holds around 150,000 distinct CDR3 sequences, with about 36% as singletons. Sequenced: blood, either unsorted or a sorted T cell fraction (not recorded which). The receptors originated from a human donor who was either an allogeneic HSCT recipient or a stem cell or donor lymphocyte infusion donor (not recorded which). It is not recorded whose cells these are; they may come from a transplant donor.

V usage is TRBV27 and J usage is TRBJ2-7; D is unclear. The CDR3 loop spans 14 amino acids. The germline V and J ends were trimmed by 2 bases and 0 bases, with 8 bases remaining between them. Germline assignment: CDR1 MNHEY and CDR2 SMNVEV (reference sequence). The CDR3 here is CASSLHAYSYEQYF. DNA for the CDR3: TGTGCCAGCAGTTTACACGCGTACTCCTACGAGCAGTACTTC.

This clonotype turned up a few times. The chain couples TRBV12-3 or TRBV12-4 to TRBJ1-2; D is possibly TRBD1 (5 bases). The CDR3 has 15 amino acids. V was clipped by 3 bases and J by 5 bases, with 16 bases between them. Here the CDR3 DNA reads TGTGCCAGCAGTTTCGGGCAGGGCAGTGAGTATGGCTACACCTTC. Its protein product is CASSFGQGSEYGYTF.

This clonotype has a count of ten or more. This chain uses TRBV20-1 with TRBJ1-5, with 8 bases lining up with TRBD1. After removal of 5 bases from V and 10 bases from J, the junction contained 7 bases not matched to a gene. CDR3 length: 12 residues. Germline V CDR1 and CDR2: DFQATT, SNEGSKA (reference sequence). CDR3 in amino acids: CSADRGLPPQHF. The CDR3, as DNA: TGCAGTGCTGACAGGGGTCTGCCCCCCCAGCATTTT.

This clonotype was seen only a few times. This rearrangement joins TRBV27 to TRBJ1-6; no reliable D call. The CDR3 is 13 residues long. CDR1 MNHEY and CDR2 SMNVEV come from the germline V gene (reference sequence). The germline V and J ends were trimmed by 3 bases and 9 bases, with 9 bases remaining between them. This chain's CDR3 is CASSLEARSPLHF. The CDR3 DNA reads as TGTGCCAGCAGTTTGGAAGCCCGTTCACCCCTCCACTTT.

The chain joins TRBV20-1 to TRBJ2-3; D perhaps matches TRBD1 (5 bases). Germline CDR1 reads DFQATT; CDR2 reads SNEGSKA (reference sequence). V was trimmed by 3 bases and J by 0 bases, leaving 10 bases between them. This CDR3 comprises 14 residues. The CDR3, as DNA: TGCAGTGCTAGGGGGCCTCAAAGCACAGATACGCAGTATTTT. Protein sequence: CSARGPQSTDTQYF.

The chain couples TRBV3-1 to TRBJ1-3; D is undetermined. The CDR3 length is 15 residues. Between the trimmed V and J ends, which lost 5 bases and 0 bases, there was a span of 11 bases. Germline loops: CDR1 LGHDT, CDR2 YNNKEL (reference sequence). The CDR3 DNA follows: TGTGCCAGCAGCTCTCGACACCACTCTGGAAACACCATATATTTT. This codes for CASSSRHHSGNTIYF.

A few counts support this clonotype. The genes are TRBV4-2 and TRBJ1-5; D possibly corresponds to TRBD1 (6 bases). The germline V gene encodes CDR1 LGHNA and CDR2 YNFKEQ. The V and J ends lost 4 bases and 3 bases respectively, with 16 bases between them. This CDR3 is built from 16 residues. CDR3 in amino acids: CASSLEGTSNNQPQHF. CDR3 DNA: TGTGCCAGCAGCCTGGAGGGGACAAGCAACAATCAGCCCCAGCATTTT.

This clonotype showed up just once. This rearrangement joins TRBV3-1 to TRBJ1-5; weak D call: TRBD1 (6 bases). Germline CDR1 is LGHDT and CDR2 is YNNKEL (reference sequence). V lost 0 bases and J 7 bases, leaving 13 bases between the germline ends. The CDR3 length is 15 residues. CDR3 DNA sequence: TGTGCCAGCAGCCAAGATTGGGGGCGAGGGCAGCCCCAGCATTTT. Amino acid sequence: CASSQDWGRGQPQHF.

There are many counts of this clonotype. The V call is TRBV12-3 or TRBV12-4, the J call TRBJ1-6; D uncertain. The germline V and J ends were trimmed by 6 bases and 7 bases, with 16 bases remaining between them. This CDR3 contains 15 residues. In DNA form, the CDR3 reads TGTGCCAGCAGGGTCGGTCGAGTGAGGAATTCACCCCTCCACTTT. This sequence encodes CASRVGRVRNSPLHF.

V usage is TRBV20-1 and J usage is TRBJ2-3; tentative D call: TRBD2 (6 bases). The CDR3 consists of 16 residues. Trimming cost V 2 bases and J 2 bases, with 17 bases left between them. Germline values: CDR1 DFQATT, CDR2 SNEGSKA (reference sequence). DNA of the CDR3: TGCAGTGCTAGAAAACCTGGGACTTCTTTCACAGATACGCAGTATTTT. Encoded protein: CSARKPGTSFTDTQYF.

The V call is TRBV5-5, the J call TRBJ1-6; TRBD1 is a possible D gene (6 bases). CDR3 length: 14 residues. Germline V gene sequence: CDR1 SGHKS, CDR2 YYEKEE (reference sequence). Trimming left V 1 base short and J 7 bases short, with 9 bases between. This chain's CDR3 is CASSLWTANSPLHF. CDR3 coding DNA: TGTGCCAGCAGCTTGTGGACAGCGAATTCACCCCTCCACTTT.

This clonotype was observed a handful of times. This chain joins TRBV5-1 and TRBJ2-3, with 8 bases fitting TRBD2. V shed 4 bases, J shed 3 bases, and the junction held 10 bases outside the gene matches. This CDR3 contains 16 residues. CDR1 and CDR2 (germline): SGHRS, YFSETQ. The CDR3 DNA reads TGCGCCAGCAGCCCGCCAGGGCGGGGGGCAACAGATACGCAGTATTTT. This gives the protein CASSPPGRGATDTQYF.

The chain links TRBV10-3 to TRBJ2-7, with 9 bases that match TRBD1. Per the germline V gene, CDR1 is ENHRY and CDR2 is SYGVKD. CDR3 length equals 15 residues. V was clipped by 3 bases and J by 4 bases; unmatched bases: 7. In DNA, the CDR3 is TGTGCCATCAGTGATTCACCGGGACAGGGTTACGAGCAGTACTTC. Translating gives CAISDSPGQGYEQYF.

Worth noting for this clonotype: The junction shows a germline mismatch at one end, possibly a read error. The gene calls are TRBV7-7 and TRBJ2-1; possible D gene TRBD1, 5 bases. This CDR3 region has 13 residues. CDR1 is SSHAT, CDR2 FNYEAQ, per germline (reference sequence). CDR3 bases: TGTGCTAGCAGCTTAGGGGAAGCCCTGGAGCAGTTCTTC. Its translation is CASSLGEALEQFF.

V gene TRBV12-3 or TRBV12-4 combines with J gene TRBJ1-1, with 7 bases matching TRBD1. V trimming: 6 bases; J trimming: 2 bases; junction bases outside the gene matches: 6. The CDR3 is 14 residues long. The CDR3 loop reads CASSYRGFNTEAFF. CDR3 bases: TGTGCCAGCAGCTACAGGGGTTTTAACACTGAAGCTTTCTTT.

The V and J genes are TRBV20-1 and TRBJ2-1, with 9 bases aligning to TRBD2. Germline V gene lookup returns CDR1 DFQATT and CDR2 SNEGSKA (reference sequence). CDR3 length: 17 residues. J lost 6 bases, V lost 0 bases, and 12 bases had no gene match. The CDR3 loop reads CSARDLLGTSPPNEQFF. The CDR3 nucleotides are TGCAGTGCTAGAGACCTCCTTGGGACTAGCCCGCCCAATGAGCAGTTCTTC.

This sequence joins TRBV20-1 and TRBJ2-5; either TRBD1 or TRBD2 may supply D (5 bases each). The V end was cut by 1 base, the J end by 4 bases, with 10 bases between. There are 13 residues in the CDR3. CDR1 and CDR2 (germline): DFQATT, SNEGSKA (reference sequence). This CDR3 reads CSARVWGIETQYF. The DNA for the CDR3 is TGCAGTGCTAGAGTTTGGGGGATAGAGACCCAGTACTTC.

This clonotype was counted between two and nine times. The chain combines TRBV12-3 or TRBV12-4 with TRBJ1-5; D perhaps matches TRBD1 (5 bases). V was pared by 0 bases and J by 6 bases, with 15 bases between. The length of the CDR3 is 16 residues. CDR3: CASSLAPGQGRQPQHF. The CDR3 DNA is TGTGCCAGCAGTTTAGCGCCCGGTCAGGGTCGTCAGCCCCAGCATTTT.

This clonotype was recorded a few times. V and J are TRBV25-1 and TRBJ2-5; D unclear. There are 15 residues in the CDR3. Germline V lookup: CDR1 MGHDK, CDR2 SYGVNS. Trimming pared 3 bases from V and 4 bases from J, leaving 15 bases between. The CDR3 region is CASSDQRPGGETQYF. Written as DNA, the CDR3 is TGTGCCAGCAGTGATCAACGACCCGGTGGAGAGACCCAGTACTTC. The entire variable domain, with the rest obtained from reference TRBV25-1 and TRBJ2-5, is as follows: EADIYQTPRYLVIGTGKKITLECSQTMGHDKMYWYQQDPGMELHLIHYSYGVNSTEKGDLSSESTVSRIRTEHFPLTLESARPSHTSQYLCASSDQRPGGETQYFGPGTRLLVL.

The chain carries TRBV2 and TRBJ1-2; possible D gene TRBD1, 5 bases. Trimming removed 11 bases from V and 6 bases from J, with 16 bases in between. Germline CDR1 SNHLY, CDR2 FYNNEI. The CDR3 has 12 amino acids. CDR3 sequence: CAGEGGADGYTF. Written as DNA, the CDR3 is TGTGCCGGAGAGGGAGGGGCTGATGGCTACACCTTC.

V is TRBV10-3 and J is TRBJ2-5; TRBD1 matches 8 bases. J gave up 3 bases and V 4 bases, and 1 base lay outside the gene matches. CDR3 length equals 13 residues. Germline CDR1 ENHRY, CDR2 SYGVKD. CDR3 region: CAISGGQEETQYF. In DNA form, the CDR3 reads TGTGCCATCAGTGGGGGACAGGAAGAGACCCAGTACTTC.

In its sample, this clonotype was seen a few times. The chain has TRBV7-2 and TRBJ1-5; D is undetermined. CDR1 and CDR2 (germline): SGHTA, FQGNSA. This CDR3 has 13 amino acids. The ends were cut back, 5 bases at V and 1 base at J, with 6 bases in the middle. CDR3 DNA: TGTGCCAGCAGCCGCTGGAGCAATCAGCCCCAGCATTTT. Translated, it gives CASSRWSNQPQHF.